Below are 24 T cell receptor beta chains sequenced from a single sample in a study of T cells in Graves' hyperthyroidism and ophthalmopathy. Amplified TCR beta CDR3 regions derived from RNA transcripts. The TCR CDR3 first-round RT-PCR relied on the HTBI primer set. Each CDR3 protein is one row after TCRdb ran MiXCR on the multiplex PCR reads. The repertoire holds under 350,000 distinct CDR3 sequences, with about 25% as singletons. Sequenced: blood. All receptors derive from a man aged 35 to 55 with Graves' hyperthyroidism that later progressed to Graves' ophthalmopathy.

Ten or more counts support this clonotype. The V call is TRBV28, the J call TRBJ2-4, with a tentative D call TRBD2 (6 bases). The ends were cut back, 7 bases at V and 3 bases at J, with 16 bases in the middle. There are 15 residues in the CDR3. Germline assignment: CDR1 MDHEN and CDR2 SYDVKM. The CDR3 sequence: CASTTGGVRKNIQYF. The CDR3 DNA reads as TGTGCCAGCACCACTGGAGGGGTCCGCAAAAACATTCAGTACTTC.

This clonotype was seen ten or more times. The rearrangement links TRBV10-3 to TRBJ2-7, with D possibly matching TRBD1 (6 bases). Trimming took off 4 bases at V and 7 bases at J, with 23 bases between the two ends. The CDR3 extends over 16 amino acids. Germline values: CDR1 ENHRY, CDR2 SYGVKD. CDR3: CAISGSDSSSPREQYF. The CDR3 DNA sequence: TGTGCCATCAGTGGGTCGGACAGTTCATCGCCGCGGGAGCAGTACTTC.

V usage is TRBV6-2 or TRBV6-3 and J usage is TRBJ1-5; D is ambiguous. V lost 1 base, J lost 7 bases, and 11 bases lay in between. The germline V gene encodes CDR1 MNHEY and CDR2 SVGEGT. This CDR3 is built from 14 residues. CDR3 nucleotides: TGTGCCAGCAGTTACTGGGGTGGGCTCCAGCCCCAGCATTTT. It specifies CASSYWGGLQPQHF.

The CDR3 bases are TGTGCCAGCAGTGACGAGGGGACGAACACTGAAGCTTTCTTT. Translation: CASSDEGTNTEAFF. The gene calls are TRBV6-1 and TRBJ1-1, with a possible D match to TRBD1 (5 bases). The length of the CDR3 is 14 residues. Trimming took 3 bases from V and 1 from J, leaving 9 bases between them. The germline gives CDR1 MNHNS, CDR2 SASEGT.

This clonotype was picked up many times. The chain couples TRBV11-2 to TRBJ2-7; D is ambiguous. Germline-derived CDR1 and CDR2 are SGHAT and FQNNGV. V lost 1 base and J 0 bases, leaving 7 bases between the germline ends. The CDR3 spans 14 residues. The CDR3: CASSLGIGSYEQYF. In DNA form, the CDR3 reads TGTGCCAGCAGCTTAGGGATAGGCTCCTACGAGCAGTACTTC.

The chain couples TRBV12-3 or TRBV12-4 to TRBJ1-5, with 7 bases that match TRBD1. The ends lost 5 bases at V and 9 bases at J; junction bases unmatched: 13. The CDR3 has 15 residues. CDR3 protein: CASSRGIGQVMPQHF. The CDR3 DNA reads TGTGCCAGCAGTCGGGGAATCGGACAGGTAATGCCCCAGCATTTT.

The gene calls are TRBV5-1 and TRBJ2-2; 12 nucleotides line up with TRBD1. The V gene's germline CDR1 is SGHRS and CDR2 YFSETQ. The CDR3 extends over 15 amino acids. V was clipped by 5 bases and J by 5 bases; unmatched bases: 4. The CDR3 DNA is TGCGCCAGCAGACGGGGACAGGGGGCGACCGGGGAGCTGTTTTTT. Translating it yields CASRRGQGATGELFF.

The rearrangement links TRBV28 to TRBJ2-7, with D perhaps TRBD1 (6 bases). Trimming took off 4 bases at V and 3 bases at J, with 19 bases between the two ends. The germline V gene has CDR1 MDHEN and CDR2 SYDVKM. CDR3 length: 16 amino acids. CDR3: CASSSQTGTINYEQYF. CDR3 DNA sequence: TGTGCCAGCAGTTCCCAGACCGGGACAATCAACTACGAGCAGTACTTC.

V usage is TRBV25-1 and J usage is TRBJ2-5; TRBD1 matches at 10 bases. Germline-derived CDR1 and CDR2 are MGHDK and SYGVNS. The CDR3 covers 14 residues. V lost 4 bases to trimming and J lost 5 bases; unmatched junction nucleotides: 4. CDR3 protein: CASSGQGAWETQYF. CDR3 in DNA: TGTGCCAGCAGTGGACAGGGGGCTTGGGAGACCCAGTACTTC.

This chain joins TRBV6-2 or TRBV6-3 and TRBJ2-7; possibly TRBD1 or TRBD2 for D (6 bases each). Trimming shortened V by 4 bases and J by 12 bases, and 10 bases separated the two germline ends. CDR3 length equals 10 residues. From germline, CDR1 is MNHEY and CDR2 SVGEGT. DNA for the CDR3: TGTGCCAGCAGTTCGGGGGCGGTGTACTTC. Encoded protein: CASSSGAVYF.

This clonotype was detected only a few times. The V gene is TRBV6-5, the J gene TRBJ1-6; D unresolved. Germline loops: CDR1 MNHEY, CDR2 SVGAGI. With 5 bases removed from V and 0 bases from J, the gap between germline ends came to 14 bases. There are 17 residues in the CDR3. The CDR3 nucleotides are TGTGCCAGCAGTACATCGACCCAGAGCTCCTATAATTCACCCCTCCACTTT. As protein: CASSTSTQSSYNSPLHF.

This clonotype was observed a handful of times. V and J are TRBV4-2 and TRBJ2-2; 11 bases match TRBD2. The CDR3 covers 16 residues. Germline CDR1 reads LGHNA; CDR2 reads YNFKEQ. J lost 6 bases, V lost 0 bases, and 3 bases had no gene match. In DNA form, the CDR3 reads TGTGCCAGCAGCCAAGAACTAGCGGGAGCTCCCGGGGAGCTGTTTTTT. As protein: CASSQELAGAPGELFF.

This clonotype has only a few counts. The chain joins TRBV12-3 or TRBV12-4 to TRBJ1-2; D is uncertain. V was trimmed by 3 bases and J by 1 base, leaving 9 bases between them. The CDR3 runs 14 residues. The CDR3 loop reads CASSFSRNNYGYTF. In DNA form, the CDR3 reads TGTGCCAGCAGTTTTTCTCGCAATAACTATGGCTACACCTTC.

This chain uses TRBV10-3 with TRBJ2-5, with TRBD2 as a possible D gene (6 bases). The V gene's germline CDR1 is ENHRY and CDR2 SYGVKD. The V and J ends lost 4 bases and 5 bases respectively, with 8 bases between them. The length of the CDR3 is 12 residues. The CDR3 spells CAISAGVETQYF. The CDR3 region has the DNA TGTGCCATCAGTGCGGGAGTGGAGACCCAGTACTTC.

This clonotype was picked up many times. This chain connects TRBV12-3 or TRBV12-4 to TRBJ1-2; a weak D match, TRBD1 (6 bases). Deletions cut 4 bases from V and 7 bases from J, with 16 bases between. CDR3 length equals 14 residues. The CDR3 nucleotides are TGTGCCAGCAGTTCAAGGGTTCCAGGGGCTGGCTACACCTTC. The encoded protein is CASSSRVPGAGYTF.

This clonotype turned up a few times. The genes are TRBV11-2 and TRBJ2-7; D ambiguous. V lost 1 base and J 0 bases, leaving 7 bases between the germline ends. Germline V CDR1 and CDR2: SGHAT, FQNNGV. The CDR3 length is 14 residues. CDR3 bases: TGTGCCAGCAGCTTAGCTCCCTTCTCCTACGAGCAGTACTTC. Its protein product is CASSLAPFSYEQYF.

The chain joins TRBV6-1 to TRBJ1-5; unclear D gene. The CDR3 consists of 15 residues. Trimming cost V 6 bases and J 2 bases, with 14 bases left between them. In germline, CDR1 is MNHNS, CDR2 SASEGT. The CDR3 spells CASSRDSAGNQPQHF. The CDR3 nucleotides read TGTGCCAGCAGCCGCGACTCGGCGGGCAATCAGCCCCAGCATTTT.

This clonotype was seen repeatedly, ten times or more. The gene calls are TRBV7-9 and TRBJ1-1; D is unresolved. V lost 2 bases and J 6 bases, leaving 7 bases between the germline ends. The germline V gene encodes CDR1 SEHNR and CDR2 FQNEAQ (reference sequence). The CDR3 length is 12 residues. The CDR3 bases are TGTGCCAGCAGCTTACCCACCCCTGAAGCTTTCTTT. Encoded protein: CASSLPTPEAFF.

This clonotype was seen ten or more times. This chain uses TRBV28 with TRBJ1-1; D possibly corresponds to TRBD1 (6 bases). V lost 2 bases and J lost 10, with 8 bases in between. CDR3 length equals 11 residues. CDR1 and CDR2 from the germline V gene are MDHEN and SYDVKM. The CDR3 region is CASSLTGRAFF. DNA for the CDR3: TGTGCCAGCAGTTTAACAGGGAGAGCTTTCTTT.

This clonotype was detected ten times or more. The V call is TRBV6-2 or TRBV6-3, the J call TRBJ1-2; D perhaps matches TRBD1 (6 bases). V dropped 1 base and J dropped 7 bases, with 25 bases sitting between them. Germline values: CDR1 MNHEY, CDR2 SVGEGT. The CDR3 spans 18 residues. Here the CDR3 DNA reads TGTGCCAGCAGTTACTACCCACGTGGGGTTAGGGGGACGATTGGCTACACCTTC. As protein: CASSYYPRGVRGTIGYTF.

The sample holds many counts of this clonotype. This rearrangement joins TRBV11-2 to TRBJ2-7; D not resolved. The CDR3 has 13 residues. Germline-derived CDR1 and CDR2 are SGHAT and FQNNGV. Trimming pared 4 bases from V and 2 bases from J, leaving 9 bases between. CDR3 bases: TGTGCCAGCAGCTCGGAGAGTCCCTACGAGCAGTACTTC. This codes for CASSSESPYEQYF.

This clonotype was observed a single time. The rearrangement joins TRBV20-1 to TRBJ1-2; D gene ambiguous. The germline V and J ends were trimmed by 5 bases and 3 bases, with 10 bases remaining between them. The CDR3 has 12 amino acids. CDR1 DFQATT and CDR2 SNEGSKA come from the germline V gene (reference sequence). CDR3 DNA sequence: TGCAGTGCTTCGGACGGTTACTATGGCTACACCTTC. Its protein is CSASDGYYGYTF.

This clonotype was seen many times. DNA of the CDR3: TGCAGTGCTAGGGGGCGCCCCTACGAGCAGTACTTC. It translates to CSARGRPYEQYF. The genes are TRBV20-1 and TRBJ2-7; D is perhaps TRBD1 (5 bases). Germline CDR1 is DFQATT and CDR2 is SNEGSKA (reference sequence). The V end was cut by 3 bases, the J end by 2 bases, with 8 bases between. The CDR3 contains 12 residues.

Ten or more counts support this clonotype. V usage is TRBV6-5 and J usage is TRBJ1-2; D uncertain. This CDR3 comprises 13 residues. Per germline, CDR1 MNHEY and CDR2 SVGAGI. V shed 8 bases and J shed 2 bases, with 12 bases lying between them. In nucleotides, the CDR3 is TGTGCCAGCTATGGGCAGCCAAACTATGGCTACACCTTC. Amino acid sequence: CASYGQPNYGYTF.